What follows describes a single TCR beta chain. The antigen is not known. The data are from a study of post-analysis software for immune sequencing data. Study-wide points: Normalized Chao1 diversity was significantly lower in multiple sclerosis patients than in controls. Controls had lower frequencies than patients of about five TRBV segments, which included TRBV5-6, TRBV5-1 and TRBV20-1.

Presence of unique molecular identifiers characterized the TCR beta cDNA libraries. Some 500,000 cDNA molecules were obtained per 1 to 10 million input T cells. TCRdb fed the PCR reads into MiXCR, producing one record per CDR3 protein. The sample has 750,000 to 950,000 distinct CDR3 sequences, around 53% seen once. The length of the CDR3 is 18 residues. The germline gives CDR1 SGHTA, CDR2 FQGNSA. Deletions cut 4 bases from V and 0 bases from J, with 19 bases between. V gene TRBV7-2 combines with J gene TRBJ2-1; D is undetermined. The receptor comes from a girl between 5 and 17 years old with multiple sclerosis. The sequenced material came from blood. The CDR3 DNA is TGTGCCAGCAGCTCACAAGGAAGACTGATTAGCTCCTACAATGAGCAGTTCTTC. It specifies CASSSQGRLISSYNEQFF. Full variable domain (rest looked up from reference TRBV7-2 and TRBJ2-1): GAGVSQSPSNKVTEKGKDVELRCDPISGHTALYWYRQSLGQGLEFLIYFQGNSAPDKSGLPSDRFSAERTGGSVSTLTIQRTQQEDSAVYLCASSSQGRLISSYNEQFFGPGTRLTVL.